A single sample is the source of the 18 T cell receptor beta chains below, sequenced in a study of cytomegalovirus exposure and HLA in healthy donors. Primers included in the PCR were 60 Vbeta and 13 Jbeta primers. The data were produced by immunoSEQ multiplex PCR, yet TCRdb's version contains in-frame clones alone and is incomplete. The data show tens of thousands of clones, with 82% seen just once and 3.8% held by the top ten. Sequenced material: PBMCs. The source of these receptors is a man over 45 in good health and CMV-seronegative.

Only one count was recorded for this clone. The gene calls are TRBV10-3 and TRBJ1-2; D unresolved. The V gene's germline CDR1 is ENHRY and CDR2 SYGVKD. Trimming took off 3 bases at V and 1 base at J, with 9 bases between the two ends. This CDR3 contains 14 residues. The CDR3 nucleotides are TGTGCCATCAGTGATGGGGAGGTTAACTATGGCTACACCTTC. This sequence encodes CAISDGEVNYGYTF.

The rearrangement uses TRBV28 and TRBJ2-3, with D possibly matching TRBD2 (5 bases). Per germline, CDR1 MDHEN and CDR2 SYDVKM. The CDR3 has 14 residues. V gave up 6 bases and J gave up 3 bases, with 13 bases separating them. The CDR3, as DNA: TGTGCCAGCAGCGTCGCGGACTGGACAGATACGCAGTATTTT. Translating it yields CASSVADWTDTQYF.

The V and J genes are TRBV28 and TRBJ1-1; a weak D match, TRBD1 (6 bases). Germline V gives CDR1 MDHEN, CDR2 SYDVKM. The CDR3 consists of 15 residues. V dropped 6 bases and J dropped 1 base, with 15 bases sitting between them. The CDR3 spells CASRSGGHQNTEAFF. DNA of the CDR3: TGTGCCAGCAGGTCGGGGGGCCATCAGAACACTGAAGCTTTCTTT.

The CDR3 nucleotides are TGTGCCAGCAGTTTATTGGGGGACAGGGACAACTATGGCTACACCTTC. This gives the protein CASSLLGDRDNYGYTF. The chain has TRBV28 and TRBJ1-2, with 9 bases matching TRBD1. J was trimmed by 2 bases and V by 1 base; bases with no gene match: 5. CDR3 length: 16 amino acids. Germline V gene lookup returns CDR1 MDHEN and CDR2 SYDVKM.

V and J are TRBV27 and TRBJ2-1; D possibly corresponds to TRBD1 (6 bases). V was trimmed by 3 bases and J by 3 bases, leaving 6 bases between them. This CDR3 has 13 amino acids. Germline V gene sequence: CDR1 MNHEY, CDR2 SMNVEV (reference sequence). CDR3 sequence reads: CASSLDSYNEQFF. In nucleotides, the CDR3 is TGTGCCAGCAGTTTGGACAGCTACAATGAGCAGTTCTTC.

V usage is TRBV7-9 and J usage is TRBJ1-2, with TRBD1 matching 8 bases. The CDR3 consists of 14 residues. V lost 5 bases, J lost 4 bases, and 6 bases stayed unmatched. The germline V gene encodes CDR1 SEHNR and CDR2 FQNEAQ (reference sequence). The DNA of the CDR3 is TGTGCCAGCAGCGCAGGGGGCTGGGGCTATGGCTACACCTTC. This codes for CASSAGGWGYGYTF.

A word on this clone: The junction differs from germline at one of its ends, possibly a read error. The rearrangement links TRBV7-9 to TRBJ2-6; D perhaps matches TRBD1 (6 bases). CDR1 is SEHNR and CDR2 is FQNEAQ in the germline V gene (reference sequence). This CDR3 comprises 16 residues. CDR3 region: CSSSLSGAGGANVLTF. The CDR3 DNA reads TGTTCCAGCAGCTTGTCAGGGGCAGGCGGGGCCAACGTCCTGACTTTC.

This clone was counted a few times. The V call is TRBV2, the J call TRBJ1-3, with unresolved D. The CDR3 sequence is 15 residues long. Looked up from germline, CDR1 is SNHLY and CDR2 is FYNNEI. Trimming stripped 2 bases from V and 4 bases from J, with 12 bases between. The CDR3 sequence: CASSEHTSTGNTIYF. As DNA, the CDR3 is TGTGCCAGCAGTGAACATACTTCAACGGGAAACACCATATATTTT.

V gene TRBV28 combines with J gene TRBJ1-2; D perhaps matches TRBD1 (5 bases). Per germline, CDR1 MDHEN and CDR2 SYDVKM. V was clipped by 0 bases and J by 2 bases, with 7 bases between them. The CDR3 totals 14 residues. CDR3 amino acids: CASSLWQGNYGYTF. In nucleotides, the CDR3 is TGTGCCAGCAGTTTATGGCAGGGCAACTATGGCTACACCTTC.

This chain links TRBV2 with TRBJ2-4, with a weak D call TRBD1 (6 bases). V lost 7 bases, J lost 2 bases, and 18 bases lay in between. The CDR3 is 16 amino acids. From germline, CDR1 is SNHLY and CDR2 FYNNEI. DNA of the CDR3: TGTGCCAGCACCCAAGGTAACAGGGTACCCAAAAACATTCAGTACTTC. Translation gives CASTQGNRVPKNIQYF.

The chain combines TRBV28 with TRBJ1-1, with 7 bases identical to TRBD1. Trimming cost V 8 bases and J 0 bases; bases outside gene matches: 0. The CDR3 covers 12 residues. The germline V gene encodes CDR1 MDHEN and CDR2 SYDVKM. In DNA form, the CDR3 reads TGTGCCAGCGGGACAGTGAACACTGAAGCTTTCTTT. This gives the protein CASGTVNTEAFF.

The chain couples TRBV28 to TRBJ1-5, with D perhaps matching TRBD1 (5 bases). V was clipped by 3 bases and J by 3 bases, with 9 bases between them. The CDR3 is made up of 14 amino acids. Germline V gives CDR1 MDHEN, CDR2 SYDVKM. The CDR3, as DNA: TGTGCCAGCAGTTTCAGGGTCATCAATCAGCCCCAGCATTTT. It specifies CASSFRVINQPQHF.

In this sample, this clone turned up once. The chain combines TRBV5-1 with TRBJ2-5; 11 nucleotides line up with TRBD1. The V and J ends lost 5 bases and 2 bases, in that order; junction bases with no gene match: 2. The length of the CDR3 is 14 residues. CDR1 and CDR2 from the germline V gene are SGHRS and YFSETQ. The CDR3 DNA follows: TGCGCCAGCAGAAGGGACAGGGGGCAAGAGACCCAGTACTTC. Its translation is CASRRDRGQETQYF.

In DNA, the CDR3 is TGTGCCAGCAGCCCACCGGGATTAAGAGCATCAGGGGAGCTGTTTTTT. Its protein is CASSPPGLRASGELFF. This rearrangement joins TRBV7-2 to TRBJ2-2; TRBD2 might be the D (5 bases). Germline CDR1 is SGHTA and CDR2 is FQGNSA. The V gene lost 5 bases and the J gene lost 8 bases, with 21 bases spanning the gap. This CDR3 has 16 residues. Combining the CDR3 with reference TRBV7-2 and TRBJ2-2 gives the whole variable domain GAGVSQSPSNKVTEKGKDVELRCDPISGHTALYWYRQSLGQGLEFLIYFQGNSAPDKSGLPSDRFSAERTGGSVSTLTIQRTQQEDSAVYLCASSPPGLRASGELFFGEGSRLTVL.

The CDR3 protein is CASSFLVGQGYEQYF. In DNA, the CDR3 is TGTGCCAGCAGCTTCTTGGTGGGACAGGGGTACGAGCAGTACTTC. The chain combines TRBV7-2 with TRBJ2-7; 10 bases fit TRBD1. Looked up from germline, CDR1 is SGHTA and CDR2 is FQGNSA. The CDR3 consists of 15 residues. V trimming: 3 bases; J trimming: 4 bases; junction bases outside the gene matches: 6.

The CDR3 DNA is TGTGCCAGGGGAGCGGAGAGGGGGAACATTCAGTACTTC. Translation gives CARGAERGNIQYF. The J gene is TRBJ2-4, the V gene TRBV2; D is perhaps TRBD1 (6 bases). V lost 9 bases, J lost 7 bases, and 16 bases lay in between. CDR1 is SNHLY, CDR2 FYNNEI, per germline. The CDR3 contains 13 residues.

This rearrangement joins TRBV5-1 to TRBJ2-1; D is perhaps TRBD2 (5 bases). Germline lookup yields CDR1 SGHRS and CDR2 YFSETQ. The CDR3 extends over 17 amino acids. V was clipped by 4 bases and J by 0 bases, with 17 bases between them. The CDR3 sequence: CASSRLGGVSSYNEQFF. DNA of the CDR3: TGCGCCAGCAGCCGCCTCGGAGGTGTGAGCTCCTACAATGAGCAGTTCTTC. The full variable domain, its missing parts supplied by reference TRBV5-1 and TRBJ2-1, is KAGVTQTPRYLIKTRGQQVTLSCSPISGHRSVSWYQQTPGQGLQFLFEYFSETQRNKGNFPGRFSGRQFSNSRSEMNVSTLELGDSALYLCASSRLGGVSSYNEQFFGPGTRLTVL.

CDR3: CASSPDRGNTIYF. In DNA form, the CDR3 reads TGTGCCAGCTCACCAGACAGGGGGAACACCATATATTTT. The rearrangement links TRBV18 to TRBJ1-3; 9 positions match TRBD1. J lost 7 bases, V lost 2 bases, and 0 bases had no gene match. The CDR3 spans 13 residues. CDR1 is KGHSH and CDR2 is LQKENI in the germline V gene. The complete variable domain, with remaining parts taken from reference TRBV18 and TRBJ1-3, reads NAGVMQNPRHLVRRRGQEARLRCSPMKGHSHVYWYRQLPEEGLKFMVYLQKENIIDESGMPKERFSAEFPKEGPSILRIQQVVRGDSAAYFCASSPDRGNTIYFGEGSWLTVV.